The clone carrying this TCR beta chain has just a few counts. This record comes from a study of T cells after yellow fever vaccination. TCRdb reanalysed the 5' RACE reads using MiXCR and keeps one entry per CDR3 protein. Altogether 150,000 to 200,000 distinct CDR3 sequences are present, around 9.7% being singletons, with the ten largest covering approximately 35%. J lost 8 bases, V lost 7 bases, and 10 bases had no gene match. Per germline, CDR1 MNHNY and CDR2 SVGAGI (reference sequence). The CDR3 consists of 14 residues. The chain recombines TRBV6-6 with TRBJ1-4, with TRBD1 identical over 7 bases. This material consisted of CD8+ T cells sorted from PBMCs, taken 45 days after the yellow fever booster vaccination. The sequence was obtained from a man between 18 and 29 years old who received the YFV17D yellow fever vaccine. The CDR3 DNA reads TGTGCCAGCACCCTACAGGGGAGGGACGAAAAACTGTTTTTT. This gives the protein CASTLQGRDEKLFF.